This T cell receptor beta chain was recorded in a study of cytotoxic CD8 clonotypes in ibrutinib-treated CLL. Study overall: Average yields of around 230,000 productive templates and 75,000 to 95,000 productive rearrangements characterized the samples.

Points on this clone: Its antigen remains unidentified.

V gave up 0 bases and J gave up 3 bases, with 25 bases separating them. Germline V gives CDR1 LGHNA, CDR2 YSLEER. The length of the CDR3 is 20 residues. Study outcomes and limitations: Clonality increased at ibrutinib response, then returned toward baseline at progression. Sampling times, which were not matched between the groups, differed between sustained-remission patients and progressing patients. Baseline clonality exceeded age-matched healthy donors and tracked circulating CD8+ T-cell counts.

TCRdb keeps only in-frame clones here, not all; method: immunoSEQ multiplex PCR. Of tens of thousands of clones in the sample, 70% to 90% are singletons; the top ten hold about 38%. The rearrangement joins TRBV4-3 to TRBJ2-3; D possibly corresponds to TRBD2 (6 bases). This receptor was identified in a human donor with chronic lymphocytic leukemia. Sample: PBMCs, taken after 24 months of ibrutinib treatment. CDR3 in amino acids: CASSQEAGAPGGSRTDTQYF. Here the CDR3 DNA reads TGCGCCAGCAGCCAAGAAGCTGGCGCCCCTGGGGGGTCCAGGACAGATACGCAGTATTTT.